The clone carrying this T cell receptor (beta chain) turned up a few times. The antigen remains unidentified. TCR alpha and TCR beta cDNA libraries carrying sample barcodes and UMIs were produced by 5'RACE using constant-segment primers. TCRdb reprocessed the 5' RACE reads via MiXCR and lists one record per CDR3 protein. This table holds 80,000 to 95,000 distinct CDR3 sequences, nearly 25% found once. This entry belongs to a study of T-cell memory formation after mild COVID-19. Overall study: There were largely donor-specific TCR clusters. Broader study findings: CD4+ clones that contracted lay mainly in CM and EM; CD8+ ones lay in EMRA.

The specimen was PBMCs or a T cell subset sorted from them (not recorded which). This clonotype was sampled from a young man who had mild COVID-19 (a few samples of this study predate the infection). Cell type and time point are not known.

CDR3 DNA sequence: TGTGCCAGCAGCTCATCCGTCTTCATCGGTTCACCCCTCCACTTT. Its protein is CASSSSVFIGSPLHF. V usage is TRBV7-9 and J usage is TRBJ1-6; D unclear. This CDR3 has 15 amino acids. The ends were cut back, 4 bases at V and 9 bases at J, with 16 bases in the middle. Germline CDR1 and CDR2: SEHNR and FQNEAQ (reference sequence).